The following is a T cell receptor (beta chain) sequence with its context. Trimming cost V 6 bases and J 4 bases, with 15 bases left between them. CDR1 is SNHLY and CDR2 is FYNNEI in the germline V gene. The CDR3 covers 14 residues. This entry comes from a study of blood T cell repertoires in COVID-19. Study information: The United States, Italy and Spain provided the acute and convalescent COVID-19 samples.

Original methodology: Nucleated cell number was recorded as an estimate derived from reference gene primer amplification. The data were produced by immunoSEQ multiplex PCR, yet TCRdb's version contains in-frame clones alone and is incomplete. From that table come the V and J calls and clone size; the DNA was used to work out D and trimming. The repertoire consists of around 250,000 clones, with around 85% occurring once and the leading ten covering 9.1%. Membership in each cohort depended on participant-reported clinical history. The source material was PBMCs or T cells enriched from blood (not recorded which). The chain is built from TRBV2 and TRBJ1-1, with D possibly TRBD1 on 6 matching bases. This TCR derives from a woman in her forties or fifties with acute COVID-19. The CDR3 nucleotides are TGTGCCAGCAGACCGAGACAGGCTGGCACTGAAGCTTTCTTT. It encodes CASRPRQAGTEAFF.